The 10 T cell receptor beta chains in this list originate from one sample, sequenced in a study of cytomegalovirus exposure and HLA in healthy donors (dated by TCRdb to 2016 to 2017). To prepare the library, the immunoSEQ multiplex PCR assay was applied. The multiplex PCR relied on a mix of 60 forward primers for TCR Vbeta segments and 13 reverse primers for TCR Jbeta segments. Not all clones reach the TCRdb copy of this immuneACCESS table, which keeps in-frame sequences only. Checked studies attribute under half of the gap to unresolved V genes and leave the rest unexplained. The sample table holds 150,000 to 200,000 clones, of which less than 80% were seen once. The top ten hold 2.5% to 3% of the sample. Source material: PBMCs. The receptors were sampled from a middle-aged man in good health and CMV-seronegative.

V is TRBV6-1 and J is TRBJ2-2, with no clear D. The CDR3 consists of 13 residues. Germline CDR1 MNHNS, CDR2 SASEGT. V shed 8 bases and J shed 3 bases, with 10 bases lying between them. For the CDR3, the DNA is TGTGCCAGCTCTCAACTATACACCGGGGAGCTGTTTTTT. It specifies CASSQLYTGELFF.

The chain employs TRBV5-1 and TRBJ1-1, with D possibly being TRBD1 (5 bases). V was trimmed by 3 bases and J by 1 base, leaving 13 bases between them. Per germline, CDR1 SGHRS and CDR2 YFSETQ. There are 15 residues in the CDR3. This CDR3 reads CASSSQAGPNTEAFF. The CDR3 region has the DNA TGCGCCAGCAGCTCTCAGGCGGGGCCGAACACTGAAGCTTTCTTT.

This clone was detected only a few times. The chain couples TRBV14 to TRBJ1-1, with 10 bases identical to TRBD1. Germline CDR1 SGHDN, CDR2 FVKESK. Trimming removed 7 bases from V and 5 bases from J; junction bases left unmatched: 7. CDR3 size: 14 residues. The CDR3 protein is CASTLDRGKTEAFF. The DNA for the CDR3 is TGTGCCAGCACCCTGGACAGGGGGAAGACTGAAGCTTTCTTT.

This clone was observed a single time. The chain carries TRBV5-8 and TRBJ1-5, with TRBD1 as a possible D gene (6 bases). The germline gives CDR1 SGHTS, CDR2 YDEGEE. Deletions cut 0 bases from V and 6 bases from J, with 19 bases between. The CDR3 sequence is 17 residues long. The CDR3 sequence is CASSLAGGAGVLQPQHF. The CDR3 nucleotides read TGTGCCAGCAGCTTGGCTGGGGGCGCGGGGGTTCTTCAGCCCCAGCATTTT.

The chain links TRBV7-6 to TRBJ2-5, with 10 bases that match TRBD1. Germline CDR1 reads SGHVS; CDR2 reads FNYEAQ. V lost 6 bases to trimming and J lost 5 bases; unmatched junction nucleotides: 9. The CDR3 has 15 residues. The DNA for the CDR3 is TGTGCCAGCAGTGCTGTACCGGGACAGGGGGAGACCCAGTACTTC. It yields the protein CASSAVPGQGETQYF.

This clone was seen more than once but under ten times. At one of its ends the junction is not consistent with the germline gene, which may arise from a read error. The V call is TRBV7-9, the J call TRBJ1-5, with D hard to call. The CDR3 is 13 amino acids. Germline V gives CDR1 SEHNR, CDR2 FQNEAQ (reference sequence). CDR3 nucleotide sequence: TGTTCCAGCAGCTTAGGAGGATATCAGCCCCAGCATTTT. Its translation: CSSSLGGYQPQHF.

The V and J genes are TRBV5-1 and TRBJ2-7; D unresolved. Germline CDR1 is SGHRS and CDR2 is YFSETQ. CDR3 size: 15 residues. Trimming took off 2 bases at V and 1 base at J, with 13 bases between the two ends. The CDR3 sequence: CASSFLPESSYEQYF. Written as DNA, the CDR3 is TGCGCCAGCAGCTTCCTTCCGGAGAGTTCCTACGAGCAGTACTTC.

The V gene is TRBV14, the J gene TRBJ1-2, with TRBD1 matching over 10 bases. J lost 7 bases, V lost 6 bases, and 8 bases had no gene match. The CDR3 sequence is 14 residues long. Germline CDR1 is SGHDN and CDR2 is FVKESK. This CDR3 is CASSPTGGRSGYTF. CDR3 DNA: TGTGCCAGCAGTCCGACAGGGGGCCGAAGTGGCTACACCTTC.

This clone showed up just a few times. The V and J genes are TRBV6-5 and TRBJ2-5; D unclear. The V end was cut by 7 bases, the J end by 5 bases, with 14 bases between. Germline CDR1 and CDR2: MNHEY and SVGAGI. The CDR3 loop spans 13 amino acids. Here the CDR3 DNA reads TGTGCCAGCACCGACCCCGGGTCGGAGACCCAGTACTTC. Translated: CASTDPGSETQYF.

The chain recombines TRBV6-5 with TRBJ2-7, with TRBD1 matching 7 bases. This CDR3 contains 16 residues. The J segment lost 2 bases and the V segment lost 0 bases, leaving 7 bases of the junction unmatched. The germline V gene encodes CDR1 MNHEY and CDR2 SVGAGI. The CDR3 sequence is CASSYSKVTGTYEQYF. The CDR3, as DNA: TGTGCCAGCAGTTACTCGAAAGTGACAGGGACCTACGAGCAGTACTTC.